The clone carrying this T cell receptor (beta chain) was seen just once. Generated by immunoSEQ multiplex PCR, the TCRdb table keeps only in-frame clones and is missing some. The sample contains roughly 300,000 clones, 75% to 90% of which appear only once. This specimen comes from a study of cytomegalovirus exposure and HLA in healthy donors. The V and J ends lost 7 bases and 6 bases respectively, with 11 bases between them. Per germline, CDR1 GTSNPN and CDR2 SVGIG (reference sequence). The CDR3 contains 11 residues. V usage is TRBV30 and J usage is TRBJ2-3; D call uncertain. Material: PBMCs. The clonotype was recovered from a woman younger than 45 in good health and CMV-seropositive. The chain's CDR3 is CAFSGLDTQYF. CDR3 DNA: TGTGCCTTCTCCGGGTTGGATACGCAGTATTTT.